This record covers a single T cell receptor (beta chain). The sequenced target, TCR beta, came from blood CD8+ and CD4+ T cells. The multiple sclerosis control group comprised treatment-naive patients with stable or active relapsing-remitting disease. TEMRA cells were FACS-enriched, with CD8+ and CD4+ T cells isolated negatively. CDR1 and CDR2 (germline): SQVTM, ANQGSEA. This CDR3 has 14 residues. The V and J ends lost 6 bases and 5 bases, in that order; junction bases with no gene match: 7. The data belong to a study of CD8 T cells in Susac syndrome. After extraction with the RNeasy kit, about 0.5 to 1 ug of the RNA was reverse transcribed using random hexamers. TCRdb ran MiXCR on the immunoSEQ multiplex PCR reads and lists one entry per CDR3 protein. Of about 430,000 distinct CDR3 sequences in the sample, roughly 85% are singletons; the top ten hold under 0.15%.

The receptor's source is a human donor with multiple sclerosis. The sequenced material came from CD8+ T cells from PBMCs. The chain couples TRBV29-1 to TRBJ2-2; TRBD1 matches at 9 bases. This chain's CDR3 is CSVSGQGITGELFF. In nucleotides, the CDR3 is TGCAGCGTAAGCGGACAGGGGATTACCGGGGAGCTGTTTTTT.